One sample yielded the 22 T cell receptor beta chains listed below, sequenced in a study of T-cell reconstitution after alpha-beta-depleted transplantation in children. Preparation of the TCRbeta library involved a method that used unique molecular identifiers. In TCRdb, the PCR reads were re-called with MiXCR into one record per CDR3 protein. The data contain over 70,000 distinct CDR3 sequences, 9.5% to 15% of them singletons. The sequencing used PBMCs from the stem cell graft donor, collected from the stem cell graft. Receptors were obtained from a human donor who donated a stem cell graft to a child with inherited bone marrow failure.

This clonotype was counted at least ten times. The CDR3 DNA reads as TGCAGTGCGATTAGCGGGGGTGCGATCTACGAGCAGTACTTC. This translates into CSAISGGAIYEQYF. V is TRBV20-1 and J is TRBJ2-7, with TRBD2 identical over 9 bases. With 6 bases clipped from V and 3 bases from J, the junction kept 9 bases outside the gene matches. CDR3 size: 14 residues. CDR1 and CDR2 from the germline V gene are DFQATT and SNEGSKA (reference sequence).

Regarding this clonotype: A much bigger clone sits one base away, suggesting this may be a read error. The chain has TRBV19 and TRBJ1-2; D might be TRBD1 (6 bases). CDR1 and CDR2 (germline): LNHDA, SQIVND (reference sequence). The CDR3 has 13 residues. V lost 7 bases to trimming and J lost 6 bases, with 15 bases between them. In DNA form, the CDR3 reads TGTGCCAGTACTCGAGGGGGGAACGATGGCTACACCTTC. It is translated as CASTRGGNDGYTF.

The V gene is TRBV28, the J gene TRBJ1-1; 12 bases line up with TRBD1. Germline-derived CDR1 and CDR2 are MDHEN and SYDVKM. V dropped 4 bases and J dropped 10; count of bases not matched to a gene: 10. The CDR3 has 15 amino acids. DNA of the CDR3: TGTGCCAGCAGTTCCGAAGGGAGGGACAGGGGGCTAGCTTTCTTT. Protein: CASSSEGRDRGLAFF.

There are many counts of this clonotype. The chain carries TRBV5-1 and TRBJ2-5; the D is unclear. Germline V gene data show CDR1 as SGHRS and CDR2 as YFSETQ. With 2 bases removed from V and 1 base from J, the gap between germline ends came to 12 bases. CDR3 length: 15 amino acids. CDR3 sequence reads: CASSLDRRTQETQYF. CDR3 DNA: TGCGCCAGCAGCTTAGATAGAAGAACCCAAGAGACCCAGTACTTC.

The chain links TRBV5-4 to TRBJ2-7; 9 bases are a match to TRBD2. J was trimmed by 2 bases and V by 0 bases; bases with no gene match: 3. This CDR3 has 15 residues. Germline V gene lookup returns CDR1 SGHNT and CDR2 YYREEE (reference sequence). The CDR3 loop is CASSLVAGGPYEQYF. For the CDR3, the DNA is TGTGCCAGCAGCTTGGTGGCGGGGGGGCCCTACGAGCAGTACTTC.

This clonotype was detected ten times or more. The chain joins TRBV27 to TRBJ2-1, with 7 bases identical to TRBD2. J was trimmed by 2 bases and V by 2 bases; bases with no gene match: 6. Germline V CDR1 and CDR2: MNHEY, SMNVEV (reference sequence). This CDR3 is 16 amino acids long. The DNA of the CDR3 is TGTGCCAGCAGTTTAGGGGGGGATTGGGCCTACAATGAGCAGTTCTTC. Protein sequence: CASSLGGDWAYNEQFF.

This clonotype was seen repeatedly, ten times or more. The chain joins TRBV5-5 to TRBJ1-2; D is undetermined. CDR1 and CDR2 (germline): SGHKS, YYEKEE (reference sequence). V was trimmed by 2 bases and J by 3 bases, leaving 11 bases between them. The CDR3 is 14 amino acids. The CDR3 loop is CASSLSWVDYGYTF. The DNA for the CDR3 is TGTGCCAGCAGCTTATCGTGGGTAGACTATGGCTACACCTTC.

This clonotype came up many times. V gene TRBV6-5 combines with J gene TRBJ2-1; D is ambiguous. Germline assignment: CDR1 MNHEY and CDR2 SVGAGI. CDR3 size: 14 residues. V dropped 0 bases and J dropped 4 bases, with 7 bases sitting between them. Written as DNA, the CDR3 is TGTGCCAGCAGTTACTCGGGGTCTTACAATGAGCAGTTCTTC. It specifies CASSYSGSYNEQFF.

This clonotype was counted at least ten times. The genes are TRBV5-1 and TRBJ1-1; D is unresolved. V was pared by 0 bases and J by 0 bases, with 12 bases between. The CDR3 has 16 amino acids. The germline V gene encodes CDR1 SGHRS and CDR2 YFSETQ. The CDR3 loop is CASSLASYPMNTEAFF. As DNA, the CDR3 is TGCGCCAGCAGCTTGGCCAGTTATCCCATGAACACTGAAGCTTTCTTT.

In this sample, this clonotype turned up a few times. The chain couples TRBV4-1 to TRBJ2-2; no clear D gene. The CDR3 runs to 13 residues. Trimming cost V 0 bases and J 7 bases, with 6 bases left between them. The V gene's germline CDR1 is MGHRA and CDR2 YSYEKL. DNA of the CDR3: TGCGCCAGCAGCCAAGAGGAGTACGGGGAGCTGTTTTTT. Amino acids: CASSQEEYGELFF.

This clonotype appeared a single time. Being one base from a much bigger clone, this may be a read error. The chain joins TRBV4-3 to TRBJ2-1, with D possibly matching TRBD2 (6 bases). Deletions cut 1 base from V and 7 bases from J, with 17 bases between. CDR1 and CDR2 (germline): LGHNA, YSLEER. The CDR3 covers 16 residues. CDR3 amino acids: CASSQGTRDCANEQFF. In DNA, the CDR3 is TGCGCCAGCAGCCAAGGCACGCGGGACTGCGCGAATGAGCAGTTCTTC.

This clonotype showed up many times. V is TRBV24-1 and J is TRBJ2-5; D tentatively fits TRBD1 or TRBD2 (7 bases each). Germline loops: CDR1 KGHDR, CDR2 SFDVKD. Trimming took off 4 bases at V and 5 bases at J, with 16 bases between the two ends. The CDR3 sequence is 15 residues long. This CDR3 is CATSDPRQGGETQYF. For the CDR3, the DNA is TGTGCCACCAGTGACCCTAGACAGGGAGGGGAGACCCAGTACTTC.

The rearrangement uses TRBV6-4 and TRBJ2-5, with 10 positions matching TRBD2. The CDR3 extends over 18 amino acids. Looked up from germline, CDR1 is MRHNA and CDR2 is SNTAGT. Trimming removed 10 bases from V and 0 bases from J; junction bases left unmatched: 17. Here the CDR3 DNA reads TGTGCCAACCAGGATACTGATCTAGCGGGGGCCCACCAAGAGACCCAGTACTTC. It specifies CANQDTDLAGAHQETQYF.

CDR3 sequence: CAWRAFGNTEAFF. CDR3 sequence (DNA): TGTGCCTGGAGGGCCTTCGGGAACACTGAAGCTTTCTTT. The chain combines TRBV30 with TRBJ1-1, with D hard to call. Per germline, CDR1 GTSNPN and CDR2 SVGIG (reference sequence). This CDR3 has 13 amino acids. Trimming cost V 3 bases and J 1 base, with 9 bases left between them. Together with reference TRBV30 and TRBJ1-1, the CDR3 gives the full variable domain: SQTIHQWPATLVQPVGSPLSLECTVEGTSNPNLYWYRQAAGRGLQLLFYSVGIGQISSEVPQNLSASRPQDRQFILSSKKLLLSDSGFYLCAWRAFGNTEAFFGQGTRLTVV.

This clonotype was detected ten times or more. The V call is TRBV20-1, the J call TRBJ1-6, with 8 bases that match TRBD1. The CDR3 length is 16 residues. In germline, CDR1 is DFQATT, CDR2 SNEGSKA (reference sequence). The V segment lost 0 bases and the J segment 7 bases; nucleotides outside the gene matches: 8. CDR3 DNA sequence: TGCAGTGCTAGAGAGGTTCAGGGGGCTAGAAATTCACCCCTCCACTTT. Translation: CSAREVQGARNSPLHF.

This clonotype was picked up many times. V and J are TRBV30 and TRBJ2-3; D is possibly TRBD1 or TRBD2 (5 bases each). V was trimmed by 3 bases and J by 5 bases, leaving 12 bases between them. Germline V gene lookup returns CDR1 GTSNPN and CDR2 SVGIG (reference sequence). The CDR3 runs to 13 residues. The CDR3 loop is CAWSFGAGDTQYF. CDR3 nucleotides: TGTGCCTGGAGCTTCGGGGCGGGAGATACGCAGTATTTT.

The sample holds a few counts of this clonotype. A junction end diverges from the germline sequence, so it may reflect a read error. V and J are TRBV29-1 and TRBJ2-1; D perhaps matches TRBD1 (5 bases). In germline, CDR1 is SQVTM, CDR2 ANQGSEA. This CDR3 comprises 17 residues. Here the CDR3 reads CIVYQDNFGRSYNEQFF. For the CDR3, the DNA is TGCATCGTTTACCAGGACAACTTCGGTCGGTCCTACAATGAGCAGTTCTTC.

This clonotype appeared many times. The V gene is TRBV4-3, the J gene TRBJ2-1; D remains ambiguous. The CDR3 is made up of 14 amino acids. Germline lookup yields CDR1 LGHNA and CDR2 YSLEER. Trimming took off 1 base at V and 2 bases at J, with 6 bases between the two ends. The CDR3 region has the DNA TGCGCCAGCAGCCAAGCGACAACCTACAATGAGCAGTTCTTC. It translates to CASSQATTYNEQFF.

This clonotype was seen repeatedly, ten times or more. V is TRBV20-1 and J is TRBJ1-5; D is possibly TRBD1 (5 bases). V dropped 0 bases and J dropped 6 bases, with 15 bases sitting between them. The CDR3 contains 15 residues. Germline CDR1 DFQATT, CDR2 SNEGSKA (reference sequence). CDR3 residues: CSARDPSRGGQPQHF. In DNA form, the CDR3 reads TGCAGTGCTAGAGATCCGTCAAGGGGCGGTCAGCCCCAGCATTTT.

This clonotype was counted at least ten times. The chain combines TRBV7-3 with TRBJ2-7; TRBD2 agrees at 14 bases. Germline CDR1 SGHTA, CDR2 FQGTGA. Losses at the gene ends were 5 bases for V and 3 bases for J; bases not matched to a gene: 6. The CDR3 runs 16 residues. CDR3 residues: CASSPTGTSGSYEQYF. The CDR3, as DNA: TGTGCCAGCAGCCCAACCGGGACTAGCGGGAGCTACGAGCAGTACTTC. Full variable domain (missing parts from reference TRBV7-3 and TRBJ2-7): GAGVSQTPSNKVTEKGKYVELRCDPISGHTALYWYRQSLGQGPEFLIYFQGTGAADDSGLPNDRFFAVRPEGSVSTLKIQRTERGDSAVYLCASSPTGTSGSYEQYFGPGTRLTVT.

The chain joins TRBV7-8 to TRBJ2-1, with TRBD2 matching 8 bases. Germline trimming cut 1 base from V and 7 bases from J; bases unmatched to any gene: 6. CDR3 length: 15 residues. Germline V gives CDR1 SGHVS, CDR2 FQNEAQ. The DNA for the CDR3 is TGTGCCAGCAGCTTAGGGACTAGCCAGTGGAATGAGCAGTTCTTC. This codes for CASSLGTSQWNEQFF. Full variable domain (rest looked up from reference TRBV7-8 and TRBJ2-1): GAGVSQSPRYKVAKRGQDVALRCDPISGHVSLFWYQQALGQGPEFLTYFQNEAQLDKSGLPSDRFFAERPEGSVSTLKIQRTQQEDSAVYLCASSLGTSQWNEQFFGPGTRLTVL.

This clonotype was observed at least ten times. The V and J genes are TRBV27 and TRBJ1-2; 9 positions match TRBD1. From germline, CDR1 is MNHEY and CDR2 SMNVEV (reference sequence). The ends lost 5 bases at V and 2 bases at J; junction bases unmatched: 3. The CDR3 is 14 residues long. CDR3 coding DNA: TGTGCCAGCAGTCCCGGGACAGGGAACTATGGCTACACCTTC. This codes for CASSPGTGNYGYTF.